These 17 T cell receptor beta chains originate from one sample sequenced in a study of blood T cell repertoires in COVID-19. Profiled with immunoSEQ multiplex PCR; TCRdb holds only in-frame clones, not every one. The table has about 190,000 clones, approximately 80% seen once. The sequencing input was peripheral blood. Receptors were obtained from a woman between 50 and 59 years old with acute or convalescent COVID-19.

CDR3: CASSSRRGYGYGYTF. The CDR3 bases are TGTGCCAGCAGTTCCCGACGGGGGTATGGTTATGGCTACACCTTC. V and J are TRBV6-5 and TRBJ1-2, with a tentative D call TRBD1 (5 bases). Deletions cut 4 bases from V and 5 bases from J, with 17 bases between. Germline CDR1 reads MNHEY; CDR2 reads SVGAGI. This CDR3 has 15 amino acids.

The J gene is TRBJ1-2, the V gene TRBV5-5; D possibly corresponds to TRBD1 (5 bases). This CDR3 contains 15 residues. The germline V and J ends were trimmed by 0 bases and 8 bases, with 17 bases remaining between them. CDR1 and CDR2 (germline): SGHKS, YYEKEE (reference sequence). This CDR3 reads CASSLEVRVSGGYTF. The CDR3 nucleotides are TGTGCCAGCAGCTTGGAGGTCAGGGTATCGGGCGGCTACACCTTC. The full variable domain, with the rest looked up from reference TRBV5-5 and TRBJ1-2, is DAGVTQSPTHLIKTRGQQVTLRCSPISGHKSVSWYQQVLGQGPQFIFQYYEKEERGRGNFPDRFSARQFPNYSSELNVNALLLGDSALYLCASSLEVRVSGGYTFGSGTRLTVV.

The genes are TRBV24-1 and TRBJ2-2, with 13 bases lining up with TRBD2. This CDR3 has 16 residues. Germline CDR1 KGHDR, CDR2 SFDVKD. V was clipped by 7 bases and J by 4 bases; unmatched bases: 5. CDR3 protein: CATRTSGGFGTGELFF. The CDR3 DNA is TGTGCCACCAGGACTAGCGGGGGGTTCGGCACCGGGGAGCTGTTTTTT.

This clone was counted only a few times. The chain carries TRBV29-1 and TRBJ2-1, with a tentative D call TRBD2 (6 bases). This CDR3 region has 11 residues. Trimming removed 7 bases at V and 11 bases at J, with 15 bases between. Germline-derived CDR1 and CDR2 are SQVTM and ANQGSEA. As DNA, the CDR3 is TGCAGCGCCGACGGGGGATCTAAGCAGTTCTTC. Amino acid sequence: CSADGGSKQFF.

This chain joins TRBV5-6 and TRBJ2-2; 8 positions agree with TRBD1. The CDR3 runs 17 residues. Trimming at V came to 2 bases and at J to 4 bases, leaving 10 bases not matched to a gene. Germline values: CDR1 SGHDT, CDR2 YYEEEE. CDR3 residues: CASSFTPGQVVTGELFF. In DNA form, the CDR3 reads TGTGCCAGCAGCTTTACTCCGGGACAGGTGGTCACCGGGGAGCTGTTTTTT.

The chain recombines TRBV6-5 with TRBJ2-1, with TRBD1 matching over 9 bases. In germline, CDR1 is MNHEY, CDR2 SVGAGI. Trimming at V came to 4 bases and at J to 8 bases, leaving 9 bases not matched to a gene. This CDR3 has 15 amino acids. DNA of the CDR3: TGTGCCAGCAGTTTTTCCGGGACAGGGCTTGATGAGCAGTTCTTC. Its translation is CASSFSGTGLDEQFF.

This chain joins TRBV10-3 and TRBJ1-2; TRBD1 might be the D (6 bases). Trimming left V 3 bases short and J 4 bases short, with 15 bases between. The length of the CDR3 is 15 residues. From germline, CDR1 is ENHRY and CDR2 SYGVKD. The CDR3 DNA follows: TGTGCCATCAGTGAAACAGGGTCCTTAATCTATGGCTACACCTTC. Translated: CAISETGSLIYGYTF.

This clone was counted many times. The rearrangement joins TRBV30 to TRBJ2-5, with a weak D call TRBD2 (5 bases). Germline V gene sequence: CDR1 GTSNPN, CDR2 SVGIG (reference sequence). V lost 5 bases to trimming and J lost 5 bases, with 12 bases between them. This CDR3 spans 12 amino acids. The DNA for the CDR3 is TGTGCCTGGGGTGGAGGTGGGGAGACCCAGTACTTC. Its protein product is CAWGGGGETQYF.

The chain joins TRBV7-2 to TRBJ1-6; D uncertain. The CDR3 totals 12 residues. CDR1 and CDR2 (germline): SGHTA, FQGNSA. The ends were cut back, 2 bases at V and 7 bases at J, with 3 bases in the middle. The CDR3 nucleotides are TGTGCCAGCAGCTTATTAAATTCACCCCTCCACTTT. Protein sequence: CASSLLNSPLHF.

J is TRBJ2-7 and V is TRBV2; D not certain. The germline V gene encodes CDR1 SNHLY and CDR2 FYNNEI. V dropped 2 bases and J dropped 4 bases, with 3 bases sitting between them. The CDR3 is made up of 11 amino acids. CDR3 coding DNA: TGTGCCAGCAGTGAACGGTACGAGCAGTACTTC. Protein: CASSERYEQYF. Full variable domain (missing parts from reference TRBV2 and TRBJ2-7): EPEVTQTPSHQVTQMGQEVILRCVPISNHLYFYWYRQILGQKVEFLVSFYNNEISEKSEIFDDQFSVERPDGSNFTLKIRSTKLEDSAMYFCASSERYEQYFGPGTRLTVT.

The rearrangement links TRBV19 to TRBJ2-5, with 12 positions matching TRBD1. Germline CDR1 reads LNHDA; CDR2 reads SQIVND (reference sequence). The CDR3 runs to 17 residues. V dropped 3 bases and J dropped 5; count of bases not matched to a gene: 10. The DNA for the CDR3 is TGTGCCAGTAGTATTTTTTGGGGACAGGGGGCCTCGGAGACCCAGTACTTC. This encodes CASSIFWGQGASETQYF.

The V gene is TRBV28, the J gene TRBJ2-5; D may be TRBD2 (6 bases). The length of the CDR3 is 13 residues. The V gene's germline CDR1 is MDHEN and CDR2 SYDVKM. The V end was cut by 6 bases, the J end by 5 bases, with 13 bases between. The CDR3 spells CASRSGVRETQYF. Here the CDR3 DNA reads TGTGCCAGCAGGTCGGGAGTTAGGGAGACCCAGTACTTC.

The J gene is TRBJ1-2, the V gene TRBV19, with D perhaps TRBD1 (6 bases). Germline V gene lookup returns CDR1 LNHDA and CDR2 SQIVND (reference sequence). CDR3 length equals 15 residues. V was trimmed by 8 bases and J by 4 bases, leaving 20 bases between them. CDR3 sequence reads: CASLPGHINVYGYTF. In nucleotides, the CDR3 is TGTGCCAGTTTACCGGGACATATCAACGTCTATGGCTACACCTTC.

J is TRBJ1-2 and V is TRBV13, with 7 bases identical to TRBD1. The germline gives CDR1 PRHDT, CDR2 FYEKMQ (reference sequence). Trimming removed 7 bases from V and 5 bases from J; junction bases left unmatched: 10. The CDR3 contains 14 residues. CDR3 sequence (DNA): TGTGCCAGCACCCCCCGGGACAGAGCTTATGGCTACACCTTC. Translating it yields CASTPRDRAYGYTF.

The CDR3 DNA reads TGTGCCAGTAGAGACAGGCGAGGGACTGAAGCTTTCTTT. Translated: CASRDRRGTEAFF. This rearrangement joins TRBV19 to TRBJ1-1; TRBD1 might be the D (6 bases). The CDR3 totals 13 residues. Per the germline V gene, CDR1 is LNHDA and CDR2 is SQIVND (reference sequence). With 6 bases removed from V and 5 bases from J, the gap between germline ends came to 13 bases.

CDR3 in DNA: TGTGCCAGCAGCTCAACGACAGGGGGGGGAGCAACTAATGAAAAACTGTTTTTT. Its protein is CASSSTTGGGATNEKLFF. The chain links TRBV7-2 to TRBJ1-4, with 9 bases fitting TRBD1. With 4 bases clipped from V and 0 bases from J, the junction kept 9 bases outside the gene matches. The germline V gene has CDR1 SGHTA and CDR2 FQGNSA. The CDR3 sequence is 18 residues long.

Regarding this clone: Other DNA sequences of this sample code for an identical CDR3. In DNA form, the CDR3 reads TGTGCCAGCAGCTTAGAAAGGGCGGGGAGCTCCTACGAGCAGTACTTC. This translates into CASSLERAGSSYEQYF. This chain links TRBV7-8 with TRBJ2-7, with a possible D match to TRBD2 (6 bases). CDR3 size: 16 residues. The V end lost 1 base, the J end lost 0 bases, and 13 bases lay between the germline ends. Germline CDR1 and CDR2: SGHVS and FQNEAQ.